This T cell receptor (beta chain) was identified during a study of CD8 T cells in acute hepatitis C reinfection. Sample time point: naive CD8 control sorted from an acute-time-point sample. Cells were stained for CD3, CD8 and CD45RO, excluding dead cells. Only in-frame clones appear in the TCRdb table, and some are missing; sequencing was by immunoSEQ multiplex PCR. The sample lists around 34,000 clones, about 83% occurring once. The CDR3 sequence is 17 residues long. Per germline, CDR1 SGHDT and CDR2 YYEEEE. Trimming removed 3 bases at V and 3 bases at J, with 18 bases between. The sequenced sample consisted of naive CD8+ T cells from PBMCs. The sequence was obtained from a young man with chronic hepatitis C. V gene TRBV5-6 combines with J gene TRBJ2-2; possibly TRBD1 for D (6 bases). Here the CDR3 DNA reads TGTGCCAGCAGCTCCCTCCCCATGGACAGTCACACCGGGGAGCTGTTTTTT. Translated, it gives CASSSLPMDSHTGELFF. Looking up the rest from reference TRBV5-6 and TRBJ2-2 gives the full variable domain: DAGVTQSPTHLIKTRGQQVTLRCSPKSGHDTVSWYQQALGQGPQFIFQYYEEEERQRGNFPDRFSGHQFPNYSSELNVNALLLGDSALYLCASSSLPMDSHTGELFFGEGSRLTVL.